This passage covers 24 T cell receptor beta chains from one sample sequenced in a study of control samples from healthy donors and cancer patients. This table comes from immunoSEQ multiplex PCR, and its TCRdb copy is limited to in-frame clones, with some not included. There are around 99,000 clones in the sample; roughly 91% occur only once, and about 16% lies in the top ten. Input material: blood. These receptors were taken from a woman aged 45-59 years in good health.

This sequence joins TRBV4-1 and TRBJ1-2; D unresolved. CDR1 is MGHRA, CDR2 YSYEKL, per germline. CDR3 length equals 14 residues. V lost 0 bases and J lost 8, with 13 bases in between. The CDR3 spells CASSQDLGFRGYTF. For the CDR3, the DNA is TGCGCCAGCAGCCAAGATCTGGGCTTTCGGGGCTACACCTTC.

The J gene is TRBJ2-3, the V gene TRBV30, with D tentatively TRBD1 or TRBD2 (6 bases each). Looked up from germline, CDR1 is GTSNPN and CDR2 is SVGIG (reference sequence). The CDR3 extends over 15 amino acids. Deletions cut 0 bases from V and 0 bases from J, with 10 bases between. CDR3 DNA sequence: TGTGCCTGGAGTGTGGGGGGCTATAGCACAGATACGCAGTATTTT. Residues: CAWSVGGYSTDTQYF.

The chain links TRBV7-2 to TRBJ2-5; D remains unclear. V was cut by 5 bases and J by 4 bases, with 11 bases left in between. Germline CDR1 SGHTA, CDR2 FQGNSA. The CDR3 has 13 amino acids. CDR3 sequence: CASSPAWGETQYF. The CDR3 bases are TGTGCCAGCAGCCCAGCTTGGGGAGAGACCCAGTACTTC. Full variable domain (remainder filled in from reference TRBV7-2 and TRBJ2-5): GAGVSQSPSNKVTEKGKDVELRCDPISGHTALYWYRQSLGQGLEFLIYFQGNSAPDKSGLPSDRFSAERTGGSVSTLTIQRTQQEDSAVYLCASSPAWGETQYFGPGTRLLVL.

The chain joins TRBV12-3 or TRBV12-4 to TRBJ2-3; D unclear. V was shortened by 0 bases and J by 9 bases, with 4 bases between the two germline ends. This CDR3 contains 11 residues. The CDR3 DNA follows: TGTGCCAGCAGTTTAGCGTGGACGCAGTATTTT. It specifies CASSLAWTQYF.

The J gene is TRBJ2-6, the V gene TRBV7-9, with D unclear. The germline CDR1 and CDR2 sequences are SEHNR and FQNEAQ (reference sequence). This CDR3 comprises 16 residues. Trimming removed 3 bases at V and 0 bases at J, with 9 bases between. The CDR3 is CASSFGRSSGANVLTF. As DNA, the CDR3 is TGTGCCAGCAGCTTCGGCCGGAGCTCTGGGGCCAACGTCCTGACTTTC.

The chain couples TRBV6-1 to TRBJ1-1; D unclear. The CDR3 covers 16 residues. With 1 base removed from V and 4 bases from J, the gap between germline ends came to 16 bases. Germline V gene data show CDR1 as MNHNS and CDR2 as SASEGT. Here the CDR3 DNA reads TGTGCCAGCAGTGAAGACCCAGAAGGCCAAGGCACTGAAGCTTTCTTT. Amino acids: CASSEDPEGQGTEAFF.

The V call is TRBV18, the J call TRBJ2-3; TRBD1 agrees at 8 bases. Germline CDR1 KGHSH, CDR2 LQKENI. This CDR3 spans 15 amino acids. With 4 bases clipped from V and 7 bases from J, the junction kept 10 bases outside the gene matches. The DNA for the CDR3 is TGTGCCAGCTCACTACAGACAGGGGCTTGGAATACGCAGTATTTT. It yields the protein CASSLQTGAWNTQYF.

The chain recombines TRBV7-9 with TRBJ1-1; D remains ambiguous. The CDR3 covers 13 residues. Germline values: CDR1 SEHNR, CDR2 FQNEAQ (reference sequence). V was shortened by 0 bases and J by 4 bases, with 6 bases between the two germline ends. The CDR3 region has the DNA TGTGCCAGCAGCTTAGCGACCGCCACTGAAGCTTTCTTT. This gives the protein CASSLATATEAFF. Looking up the rest from reference TRBV7-9 and TRBJ1-1 gives the full variable domain: DTGVSQNPRHKITKRGQNVTFRCDPISEHNRLYWYRQTLGQGPEFLTYFQNEAQLEKSRLLSDRFSAERPKGSFSTLEIQRTEQGDSAMYLCASSLATATEAFFGQGTRLTVV.

The rearrangement links TRBV27 to TRBJ1-4; D is undetermined. Trimming took off 3 bases at V and 9 bases at J, with 11 bases between the two ends. Looked up from germline, CDR1 is MNHEY and CDR2 is SMNVEV (reference sequence). CDR3 size: 13 residues. The CDR3 bases are TGTGCCAGCAGTTTTCTGGGTCCCCAAAAACTGTTTTTT. Its protein product is CASSFLGPQKLFF.

The chain joins TRBV27 to TRBJ1-6; D gene unclear. Germline-derived CDR1 and CDR2 are MNHEY and SMNVEV (reference sequence). The length of the CDR3 is 17 residues. V lost 1 base to trimming and J lost 3 bases, with 13 bases between them. The CDR3 nucleotides are TGTGCCAGCAGTTTATTGGTCCCAGGCTTCTATAATTCACCCCTCCACTTT. Translating gives CASSLLVPGFYNSPLHF.

The genes are TRBV5-6 and TRBJ1-1; the D gene is possibly TRBD1 (5 bases). CDR1 is SGHDT, CDR2 YYEEEE, per germline. CDR3 length: 16 residues. V lost 5 bases to trimming and J lost 3 bases, with 20 bases between them. This chain's CDR3 is CASRFSGSGPDTEAFF. For the CDR3, the DNA is TGTGCCAGCAGATTTAGCGGTTCAGGGCCTGACACTGAAGCTTTCTTT. The variable domain in full, with the rest retrieved from reference TRBV5-6 and TRBJ1-1, is DAGVTQSPTHLIKTRGQQVTLRCSPKSGHDTVSWYQQALGQGPQFIFQYYEEEERQRGNFPDRFSGHQFPNYSSELNVNALLLGDSALYLCASRFSGSGPDTEAFFGQGTRLTVV.

The rearrangement uses TRBV19 and TRBJ2-1; D perhaps matches TRBD2 (6 bases). The V and J ends lost 11 bases and 2 bases respectively, with 19 bases between them. CDR3 size: 15 residues. Germline CDR1 and CDR2: LNHDA and SQIVND (reference sequence). CDR3 DNA: TGTGCCGGCGACCGCTCGGGCGGGGCCTACAATGAGCAGTTCTTC. Translated: CAGDRSGGAYNEQFF. Full variable domain (rest looked up from reference TRBV19 and TRBJ2-1): DGGITQSPKYLFRKEGQNVTLSCEQNLNHDAMYWYRQDPGQGLRLIYYSQIVNDFQKGDIAEGYSVSREKKESFPLTVTSAQKNPTAFYLCAGDRSGGAYNEQFFGPGTRLTVL.

The chain joins TRBV13 to TRBJ1-2; D unclear. The CDR3 extends over 14 amino acids. V was clipped by 2 bases and J by 0 bases, with 7 bases between them. Germline loops: CDR1 PRHDT, CDR2 FYEKMQ (reference sequence). The CDR3, as DNA: TGTGCCAGCAGCTTAAGTTACGCTAACTATGGCTACACCTTC. This sequence encodes CASSLSYANYGYTF. Supplemented by reference TRBV13 and TRBJ1-2, the full variable domain reads AAGVIQSPRHLIKEKRETATLKCYPIPRHDTVYWYQQGPGQDPQFLISFYEKMQSDKGSIPDRFSAQQFSDYHSELNMSSLELGDSALYFCASSLSYANYGYTFGSGTRLTVV.

The CDR3 here is CASSETTGGHFESSNYGYTF. The CDR3 DNA follows: TGTGCCAGCAGTGAAACCACAGGGGGGCATTTCGAATCGTCTAACTATGGCTACACCTTC. The gene calls are TRBV6-1 and TRBJ1-2; 8 positions agree with TRBD1. V was pared by 2 bases and J by 0 bases, with 17 bases of the junction left unmatched. CDR1 is MNHNS, CDR2 SASEGT, per germline. This CDR3 spans 20 amino acids.

J is TRBJ2-1 and V is TRBV19; D is perhaps TRBD2 (6 bases). V lost 9 bases and J 0 bases, leaving 12 bases between the germline ends. CDR1 is LNHDA, CDR2 SQIVND, per germline (reference sequence). This CDR3 has 14 residues. CDR3 sequence reads: CASGGASSYNEQFF. CDR3 bases: TGTGCCAGCGGAGGGGCCAGCTCCTACAATGAGCAGTTCTTC. Based on the CDR3 plus reference TRBV19 and TRBJ2-1, the full variable domain is DGGITQSPKYLFRKEGQNVTLSCEQNLNHDAMYWYRQDPGQGLRLIYYSQIVNDFQKGDIAEGYSVSREKKESFPLTVTSAQKNPTAFYLCASGGASSYNEQFFGPGTRLTVL.

The V gene is TRBV6-5, the J gene TRBJ2-5; weak D call: TRBD2 (6 bases). The V end was cut by 2 bases, the J end by 5 bases, with 6 bases between. The germline V gene has CDR1 MNHEY and CDR2 SVGAGI. The CDR3 is 12 amino acids. Written as DNA, the CDR3 is TGTGCCAGCAGTTACGGGGGGGAGACCCAGTACTTC. Translated, it gives CASSYGGETQYF.

The chain recombines TRBV9 with TRBJ2-3; 12 bases align to TRBD2. The ends lost 4 bases at V and 4 bases at J; junction bases unmatched: 7. Germline assignment: CDR1 SGDLS and CDR2 YYNGEE. The CDR3 contains 16 residues. In DNA, the CDR3 is TGTGCCAGCAGCCCAACTCGACTAGCGGGGGCAGATACGCAGTATTTT. Translation: CASSPTRLAGADTQYF.

The chain links TRBV19 to TRBJ2-2, with 12 nucleotides matching TRBD1. The germline V gene has CDR1 LNHDA and CDR2 SQIVND (reference sequence). The CDR3 is 15 amino acids. The J segment lost 7 bases and the V segment lost 5 bases, leaving 5 bases of the junction unmatched. This CDR3 is CASSPRDRGHGELFF. The CDR3 DNA follows: TGTGCCAGTAGTCCCCGGGACAGGGGGCACGGGGAGCTGTTTTTT.

V gene TRBV2 combines with J gene TRBJ1-5; weak D call: TRBD1 (5 bases). Germline V lookup: CDR1 SNHLY, CDR2 FYNNEI. The V end lost 3 bases, the J end lost 5 bases, and 17 bases lay between the germline ends. CDR3 length: 16 amino acids. The CDR3 sequence is CASSEDQGRAYQPQHF. CDR3 in DNA: TGTGCCAGCAGTGAGGATCAGGGAAGGGCCTATCAGCCCCAGCATTTT.

The chain joins TRBV2 to TRBJ1-2, with a tentative D call TRBD1 (6 bases). With 7 bases removed from V and 2 bases from J, the gap between germline ends came to 8 bases. This CDR3 comprises 12 residues. Germline CDR1 reads SNHLY; CDR2 reads FYNNEI. CDR3 coding DNA: TGTGCCAGCATGGACAGAAACTATGGCTACACCTTC. Encoded protein: CASMDRNYGYTF.

In this sample, this clone turned up once. The chain links TRBV6-5 to TRBJ2-1; a possible D gene is TRBD2 (6 bases). This CDR3 has 14 amino acids. From germline, CDR1 is MNHEY and CDR2 SVGAGI. Trimming left V 6 bases short and J 3 bases short, with 12 bases between. The CDR3 bases are TGTGCCAGCAGAATGGGGGGTGTCTACAATGAGCAGTTCTTC. Its protein product is CASRMGGVYNEQFF.

This chain uses TRBV7-9 with TRBJ2-1, with 11 bases lining up with TRBD1. The CDR3 spans 16 residues. After removal of 1 base from V and 7 bases from J, the junction contained 6 bases not matched to a gene. Germline-derived CDR1 and CDR2 are SEHNR and FQNEAQ (reference sequence). The CDR3 sequence is CASSLGTGGLGNEQFF. In DNA form, the CDR3 reads TGTGCCAGCAGCTTAGGGACAGGGGGCTTGGGTAATGAGCAGTTCTTC.

The chain has TRBV19 and TRBJ1-1, with D unclear. This CDR3 has 13 residues. Trimming stripped 3 bases from V and 1 base from J, with 6 bases between. Germline values: CDR1 LNHDA, CDR2 SQIVND (reference sequence). The CDR3 sequence is CASSIYGNTEAFF. CDR3 DNA sequence: TGTGCCAGTAGTATTTACGGGAACACTGAAGCTTTCTTT.

The sample holds a few counts of this clone. The chain couples TRBV7-8 to TRBJ1-1; D remains ambiguous. CDR1 and CDR2 from the germline V gene are SGHVS and FQNEAQ. This CDR3 is 13 amino acids long. Trimming removed 5 bases from V and 7 bases from J, with 14 bases in between. The CDR3 DNA reads as TGTGCCAGCAGCCTTATCAGGCAGTTTGAAGCTTTCTTT. It is translated as CASSLIRQFEAFF.